Listed below are T cell receptor beta chains from one sample, sequenced in a study of blood T cell repertoires in COVID-19. Generated by immunoSEQ multiplex PCR, the TCRdb table keeps only in-frame clones and is missing some. The sample yields about 380,000 clones, more than 75% seen once. The sequencing sample was made of PBMCs or T cells enriched from blood (not recorded which). The receptor source for this set is a man aged 25 to 40 who had recovered from COVID-19. The CDR3 runs from the conserved cysteine through the conserved F or W. A D gene is named only where the DNA matches it firmly. Rows give clone size only sometimes, using once, few, many, or a class for an expanded clone.

D: TRBD1; J: TRBJ1-2; length: 12; V: TRBV4-1; size: .; DNA: TGCGCCAGCGGGACAGGGAGCTATGGCTACACCTTC; CDR3: CASGTGSYGYTF
D: .; J: TRBJ1-3; length: 18; V: TRBV4-1; size: once; DNA: TGCGCCAGCAGCCAAGGGACAGCCCGGCCCAGCTCTGGAAACACCATATATTTT; CDR3: CASSQGTARPSSGNTIYF
D: TRBD1; J: TRBJ1-5; length: 17; V: TRBV7-8; size: .; DNA: TGTGCCAGCAGCTTATTGCCCGGACAGGGGTTGGGTCAGCCCCAGCATTTT; CDR3: CASSLLPGQGLGQPQHF
D: .; J: TRBJ2-5; length: 15; V: TRBV5-1; size: .; DNA: TGCGCCAGCAGCCTGAGTGGGGGGAGACAAGAGACCCAGTACTTC; CDR3: CASSLSGGRQETQYF
D: .; J: TRBJ1-1; length: 15; V: TRBV3-1/TRBV3-2; size: .; DNA: TGTGCCAGCAGCCCCGGCGGGGGATTGAACACTGAAGCTTTCTTT; CDR3: CASSPGGGLNTEAFF
D: TRBD1; J: TRBJ1-5; length: 14; V: TRBV10-2; size: .; DNA: TGCGCCAGCAGTGGAACAGGGGGTAATCAGCCCCAGCATTTT; CDR3: CASSGTGGNQPQHF
D: .; J: TRBJ1-2; length: 15; V: TRBV3-1/TRBV3-2; size: .; DNA: TGTGCCAGCAGCCAAGCTGCATCAAGAGGCTATGGCTACACCTTC; CDR3: CASSQAASRGYGYTF
D: TRBD2; J: TRBJ2-3; length: 17; V: TRBV19; size: .; DNA: TGTGCCAGTAGTTTCCGAACCACTAGCGTTAGCACAGATACGCAGTATTTT; CDR3: CASSFRTTSVSTDTQYF
D: .; J: TRBJ2-1; length: 17; V: TRBV4-1; size: .; DNA: TGCGCCAGCAGCCAAGATCTTCGACAGGTCAAGGACAATGAGCAGTTCTTC; CDR3: CASSQDLRQVKDNEQFF
D: .; J: TRBJ2-2; length: 14; V: TRBV19; size: once; DNA: TGTGCCAGTACACAGGGAGCGAACACCGGGGAGCTGTTTTTT; CDR3: CASTQGANTGELFF
D: .; J: TRBJ1-2; length: 16; V: TRBV7-2; size: few; DNA: TGTGCCAGCAGCCCCCAGGCAGCCCTCTCTAACTATGGCTACACCTTC; CDR3: CASSPQAALSNYGYTF
D: .; J: TRBJ1-3; length: 14; V: TRBV5-1; size: .; DNA: TGCGCCAGCAGACTAGGGTCGGTAATGGACACCATATATTTT; CDR3: CASRLGSVMDTIYF
D: TRBD2; J: TRBJ2-7; length: 12; V: TRBV27; size: .; DNA: TGTGCCAGCAGTTTGGGAGGGACCGAGCAGTACTTC; CDR3: CASSLGGTEQYF
D: .; J: TRBJ2-5; length: 16; V: TRBV9; size: .; DNA: TGTGCCAGCAGCGGAGGAACCGGGGCCCGGGGGGAGACCCAGTACTTC; CDR3: CASSGGTGARGETQYF
D: .; J: TRBJ1-5; length: 14; V: TRBV2; size: .; DNA: TGTGCCAGCAGCGCGGGGGGGATGGAGCAGCCCCAGCATTTT; CDR3: CASSAGGMEQPQHF
D: .; J: TRBJ1-1; length: 14; V: TRBV9; size: .; DNA: TGTGCCAGCAGCGCAAGTAGGGGAACAACTGAAGCTTTCTTT; CDR3: CASSASRGTTEAFF
D: TRBD1; J: TRBJ1-5; length: 17; V: TRBV19; size: .; DNA: TGTGCCAGTAGTGGGCCAAGACAGGGTCTGAGCAATCAGCCCCAGCATTTT; CDR3: CASSGPRQGLSNQPQHF